The entry below describes one T cell receptor beta chain. The sample is drawn from a study of blood T cell repertoires in COVID-19. On the study more broadly: COVID-19 samples collected from the United States, Italy and Spain covered acute and convalescent phases. From T cells, B-cell-depleted T cells, or PBMCs came the material, which was cDNA or gDNA.

Germline CDR1 is ENHRY and CDR2 is SYGVKD. V was cut by 6 bases and J by 7 bases, with 18 bases left in between. This CDR3 is 14 amino acids long. Per the original data handling: Amplification from reference gene primers served as the basis for estimated nucleated cell counts. The repertoire was sequenced with immunoSEQ multiplex PCR; TCRdb's copy has only in-frame clones and lacks some. V, J and clone size were drawn from that table, and D and trimming were deduced from the DNA. The sample yields about 210,000 clones, 83% seen once. This TCR came from a woman between 40 and 50 years old with active or convalescent COVID-19. The chain has TRBV10-3 and TRBJ2-5, with a possible D match to TRBD2 (5 bases). Sample: peripheral blood. The CDR3 nucleotides are TGTGCCATCAGGGACCCGGGGTCCAATGCGACCCAGTACTTC. This sequence encodes CAIRDPGSNATQYF.